This TCR beta chain was recorded in a study of T cells after yellow fever vaccination. Findings and caveats of the study: Post-booster repertoires again held most primary-vaccination clones (about 95% CD4, about 88% CD8). Any FACS-sorted repertoire could hold abundant clonotypes that contaminate it from the bulk population.

For TCR, cDNA came from 5'RACE template switching, which added a universal primer site and UMIs. TCRdb redid the calling of the 5' RACE reads with MiXCR, one entry per CDR3 protein. The sample includes roughly 150,000 distinct CDR3 sequences, about 7.7% of them seen just once. Ten or more counts support this clonotype. Its antigen is currently unknown. Germline V gene sequence: CDR1 SGHDN, CDR2 FVKESK. V shed 4 bases and J shed 1 base, with 13 bases lying between them. The CDR3 loop spans 16 amino acids. This sample comprised CD4+ T cells sorted from PBMCs, obtained 5 days after the yellow fever booster vaccination. The origin of this receptor is a man aged 30-40 years who received the YFV17D yellow fever vaccine. This rearrangement joins TRBV14 to TRBJ2-2; D not certain. The CDR3, as DNA: TGTGCCAGCAGCCGCCTCCGGGTCGAGAACACCGGGGAGCTGTTTTTT. This gives the protein CASSRLRVENTGELFF.